Below, one TCR beta chain is given with its context. This sample was taken from a study of T cell changes during pregnancy in multiple sclerosis. The assay was immunoSEQ multiplex PCR, and TCRdb's table has in-frame clones only and misses some. The table includes roughly 120,000 clones, 90% to 95% detected once. Trimming removed 4 bases at V and 2 bases at J, with 10 bases between. Germline assignment: CDR1 SGHRS and CDR2 YFSETQ. This CDR3 contains 15 residues. This TCR was recovered from a female donor with multiple sclerosis, enrolled in a pregnancy study. The input for sequencing was peripheral blood, taken in the third trimester of pregnancy. This chain connects TRBV5-1 to TRBJ2-6; a weak D match, TRBD2 (6 bases). CDR3 loop: CASSQGRTGANVLTF. Written as DNA, the CDR3 is TGCGCCAGCAGCCAAGGGAGGACTGGGGCCAACGTCCTGACTTTC.